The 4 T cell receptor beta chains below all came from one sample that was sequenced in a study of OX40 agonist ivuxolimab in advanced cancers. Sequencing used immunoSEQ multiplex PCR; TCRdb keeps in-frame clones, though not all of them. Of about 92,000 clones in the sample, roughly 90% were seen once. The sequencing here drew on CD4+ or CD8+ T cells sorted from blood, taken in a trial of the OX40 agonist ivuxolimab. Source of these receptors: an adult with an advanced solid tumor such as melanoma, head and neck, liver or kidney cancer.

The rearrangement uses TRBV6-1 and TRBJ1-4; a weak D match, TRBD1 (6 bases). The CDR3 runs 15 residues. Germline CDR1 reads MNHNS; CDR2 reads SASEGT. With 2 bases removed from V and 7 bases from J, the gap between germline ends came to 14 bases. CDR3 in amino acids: CASSELQGSREKLFF. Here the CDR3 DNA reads TGTGCCAGCAGTGAACTACAGGGCTCGCGTGAAAAACTGTTTTTT.

CDR3 protein: CASSLGLGSTDTQYF. The CDR3 bases are TGTGCCAGCAGTTTAGGCTTGGGTAGCACAGATACGCAGTATTTT. The rearrangement links TRBV27 to TRBJ2-3; D remains ambiguous. Germline V CDR1 and CDR2: MNHEY, SMNVEV (reference sequence). V lost 2 bases and J 0 bases, leaving 9 bases between the germline ends. The CDR3 extends over 15 amino acids.

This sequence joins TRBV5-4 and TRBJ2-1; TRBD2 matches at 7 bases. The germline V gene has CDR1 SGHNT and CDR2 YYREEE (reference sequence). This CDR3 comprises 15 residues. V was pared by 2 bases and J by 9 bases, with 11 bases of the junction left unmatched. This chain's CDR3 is CASSFPVAGALEQFF. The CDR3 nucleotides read TGTGCCAGCAGCTTCCCCGTCGCGGGAGCTCTTGAGCAGTTCTTC.

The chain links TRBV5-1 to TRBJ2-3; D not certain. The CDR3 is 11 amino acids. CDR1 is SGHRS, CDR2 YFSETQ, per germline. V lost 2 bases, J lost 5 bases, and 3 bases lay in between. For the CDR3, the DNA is TGCGCCAGCAGCTTTAAAGATACGCAGTATTTT. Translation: CASSFKDTQYF. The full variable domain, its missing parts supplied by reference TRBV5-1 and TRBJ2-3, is KAGVTQTPRYLIKTRGQQVTLSCSPISGHRSVSWYQQTPGQGLQFLFEYFSETQRNKGNFPGRFSGRQFSNSRSEMNVSTLELGDSALYLCASSFKDTQYFGPGTRLTVL.